The present T cell receptor (beta chain) was sequenced within a study of shared T cell receptors in the human thymus. V dropped 2 bases and J dropped 5; count of bases not matched to a gene: 8. Germline lookup yields CDR1 SGHRS and CDR2 YFSETQ. The CDR3 contains 16 residues. Clones were sequenced by immunoSEQ multiplex PCR, and TCRdb holds only the in-frame ones, with some missing. The data show roughly 660,000 clones, with 70% to 90% seen just once and 0.008% to 0.011% held by the top ten. The sample was also reused in another study, on human thymus T cells. That report notes: Thymic and blood repertoires seemed to show skewed V and J gene use. Related research described thymic repertoires that were highly overlapping among unrelated individuals.

V is TRBV5-1 and J is TRBJ2-5; 11 nucleotides match TRBD2. This receptor was obtained from a boy younger than two with a congenital heart defect. Input material: thymocytes. CDR3 amino acids: CASSFGLAGGNETQYF. CDR3 nucleotides: TGCGCCAGCAGCTTCGGGCTAGCGGGAGGTAATGAGACCCAGTACTTC.